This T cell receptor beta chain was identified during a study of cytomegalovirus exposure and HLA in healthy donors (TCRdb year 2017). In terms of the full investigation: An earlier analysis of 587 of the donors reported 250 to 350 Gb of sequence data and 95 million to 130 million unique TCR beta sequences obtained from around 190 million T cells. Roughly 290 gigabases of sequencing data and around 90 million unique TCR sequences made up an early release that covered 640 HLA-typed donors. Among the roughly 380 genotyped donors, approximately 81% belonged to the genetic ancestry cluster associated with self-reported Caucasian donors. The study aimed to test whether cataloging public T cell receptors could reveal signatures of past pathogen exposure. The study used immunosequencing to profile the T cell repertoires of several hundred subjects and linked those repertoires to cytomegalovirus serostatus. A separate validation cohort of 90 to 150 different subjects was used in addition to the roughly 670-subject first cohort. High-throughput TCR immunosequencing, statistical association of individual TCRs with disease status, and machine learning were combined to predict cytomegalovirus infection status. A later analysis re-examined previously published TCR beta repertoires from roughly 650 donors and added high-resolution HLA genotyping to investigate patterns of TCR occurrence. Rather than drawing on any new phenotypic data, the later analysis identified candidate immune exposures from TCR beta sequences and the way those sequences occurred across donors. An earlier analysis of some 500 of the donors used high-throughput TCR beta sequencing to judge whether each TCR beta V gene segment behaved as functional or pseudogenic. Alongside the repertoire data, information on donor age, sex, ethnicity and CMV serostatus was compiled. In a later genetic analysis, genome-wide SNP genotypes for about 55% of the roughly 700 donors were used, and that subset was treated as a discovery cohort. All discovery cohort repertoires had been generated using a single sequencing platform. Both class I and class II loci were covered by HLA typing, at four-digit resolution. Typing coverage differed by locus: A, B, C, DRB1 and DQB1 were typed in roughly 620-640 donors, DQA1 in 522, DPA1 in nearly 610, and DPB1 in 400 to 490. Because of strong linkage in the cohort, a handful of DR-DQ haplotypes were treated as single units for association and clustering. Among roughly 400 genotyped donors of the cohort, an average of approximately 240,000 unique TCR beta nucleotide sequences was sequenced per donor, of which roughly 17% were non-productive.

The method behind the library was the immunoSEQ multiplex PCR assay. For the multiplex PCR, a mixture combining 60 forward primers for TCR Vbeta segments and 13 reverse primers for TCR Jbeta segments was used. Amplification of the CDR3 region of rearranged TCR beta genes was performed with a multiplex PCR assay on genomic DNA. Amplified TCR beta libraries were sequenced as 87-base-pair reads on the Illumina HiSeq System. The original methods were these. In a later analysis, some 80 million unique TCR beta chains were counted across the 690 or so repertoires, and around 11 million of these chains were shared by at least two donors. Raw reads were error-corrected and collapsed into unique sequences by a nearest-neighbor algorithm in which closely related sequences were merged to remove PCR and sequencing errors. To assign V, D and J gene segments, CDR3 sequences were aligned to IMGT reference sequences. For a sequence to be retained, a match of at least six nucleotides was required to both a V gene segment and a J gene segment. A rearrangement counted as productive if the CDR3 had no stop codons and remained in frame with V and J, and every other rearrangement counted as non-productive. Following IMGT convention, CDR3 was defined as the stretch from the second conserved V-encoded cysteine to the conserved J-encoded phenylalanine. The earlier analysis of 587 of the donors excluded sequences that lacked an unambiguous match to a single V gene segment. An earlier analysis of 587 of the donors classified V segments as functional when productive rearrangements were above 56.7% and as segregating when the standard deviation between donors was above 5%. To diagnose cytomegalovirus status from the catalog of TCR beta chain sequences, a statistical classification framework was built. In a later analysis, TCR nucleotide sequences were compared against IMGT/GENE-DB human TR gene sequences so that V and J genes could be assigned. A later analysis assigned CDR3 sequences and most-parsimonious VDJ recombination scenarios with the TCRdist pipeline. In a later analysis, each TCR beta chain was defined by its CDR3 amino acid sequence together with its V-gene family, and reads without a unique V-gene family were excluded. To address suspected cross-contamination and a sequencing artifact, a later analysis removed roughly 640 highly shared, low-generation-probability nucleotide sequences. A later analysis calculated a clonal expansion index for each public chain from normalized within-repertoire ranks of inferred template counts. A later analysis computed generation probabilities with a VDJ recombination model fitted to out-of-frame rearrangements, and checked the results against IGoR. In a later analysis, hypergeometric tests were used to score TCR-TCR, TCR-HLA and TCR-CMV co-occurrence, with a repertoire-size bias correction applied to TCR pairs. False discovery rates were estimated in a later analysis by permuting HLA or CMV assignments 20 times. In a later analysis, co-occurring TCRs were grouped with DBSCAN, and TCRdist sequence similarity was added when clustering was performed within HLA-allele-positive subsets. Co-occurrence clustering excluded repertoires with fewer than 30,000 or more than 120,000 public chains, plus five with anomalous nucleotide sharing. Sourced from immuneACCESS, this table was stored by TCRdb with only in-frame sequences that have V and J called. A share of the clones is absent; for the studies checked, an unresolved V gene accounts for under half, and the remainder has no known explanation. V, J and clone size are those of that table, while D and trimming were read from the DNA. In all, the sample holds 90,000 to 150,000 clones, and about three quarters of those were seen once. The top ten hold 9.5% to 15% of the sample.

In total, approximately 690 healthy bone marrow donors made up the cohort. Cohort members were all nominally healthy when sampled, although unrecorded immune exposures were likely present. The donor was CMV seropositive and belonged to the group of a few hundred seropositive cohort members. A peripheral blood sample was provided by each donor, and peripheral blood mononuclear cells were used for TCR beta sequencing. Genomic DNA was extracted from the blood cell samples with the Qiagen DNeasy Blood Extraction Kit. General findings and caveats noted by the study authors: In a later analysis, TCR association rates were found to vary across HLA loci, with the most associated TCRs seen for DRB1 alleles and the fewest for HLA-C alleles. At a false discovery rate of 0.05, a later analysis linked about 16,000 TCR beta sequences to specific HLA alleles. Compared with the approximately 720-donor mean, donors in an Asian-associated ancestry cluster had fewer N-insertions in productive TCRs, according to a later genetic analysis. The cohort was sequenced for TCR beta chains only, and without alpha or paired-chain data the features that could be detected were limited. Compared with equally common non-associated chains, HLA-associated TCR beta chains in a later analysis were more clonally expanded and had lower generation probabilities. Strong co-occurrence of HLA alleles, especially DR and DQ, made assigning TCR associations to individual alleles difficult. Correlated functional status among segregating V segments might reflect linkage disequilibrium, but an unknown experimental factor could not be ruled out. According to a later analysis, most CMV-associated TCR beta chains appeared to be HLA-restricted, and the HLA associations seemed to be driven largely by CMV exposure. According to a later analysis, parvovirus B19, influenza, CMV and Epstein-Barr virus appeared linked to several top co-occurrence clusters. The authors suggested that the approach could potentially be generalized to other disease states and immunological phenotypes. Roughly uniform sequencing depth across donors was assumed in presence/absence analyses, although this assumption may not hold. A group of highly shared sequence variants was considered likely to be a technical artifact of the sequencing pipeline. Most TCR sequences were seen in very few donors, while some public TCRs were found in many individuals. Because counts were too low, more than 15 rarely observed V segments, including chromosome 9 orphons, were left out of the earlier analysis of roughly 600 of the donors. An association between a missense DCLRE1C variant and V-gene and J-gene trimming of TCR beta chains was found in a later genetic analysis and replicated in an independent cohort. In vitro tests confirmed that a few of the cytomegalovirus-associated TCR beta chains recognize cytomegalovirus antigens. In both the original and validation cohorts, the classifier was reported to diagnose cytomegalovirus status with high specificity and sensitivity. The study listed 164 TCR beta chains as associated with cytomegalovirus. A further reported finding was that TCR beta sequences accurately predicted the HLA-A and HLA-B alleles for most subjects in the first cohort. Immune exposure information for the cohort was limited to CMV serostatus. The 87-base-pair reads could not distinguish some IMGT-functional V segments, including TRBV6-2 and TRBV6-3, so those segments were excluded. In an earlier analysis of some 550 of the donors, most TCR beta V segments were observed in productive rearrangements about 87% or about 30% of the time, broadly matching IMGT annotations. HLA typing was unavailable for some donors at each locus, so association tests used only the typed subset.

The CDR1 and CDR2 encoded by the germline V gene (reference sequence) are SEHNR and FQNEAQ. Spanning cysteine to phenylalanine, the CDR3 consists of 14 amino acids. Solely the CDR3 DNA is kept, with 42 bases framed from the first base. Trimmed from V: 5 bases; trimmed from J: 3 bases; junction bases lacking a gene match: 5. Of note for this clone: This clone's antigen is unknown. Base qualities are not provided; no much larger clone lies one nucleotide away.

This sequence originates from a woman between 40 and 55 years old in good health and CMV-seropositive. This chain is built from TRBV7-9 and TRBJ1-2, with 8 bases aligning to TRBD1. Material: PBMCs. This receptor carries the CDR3 CASSTSGGDYGYTF. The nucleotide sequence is TGTGCCAGCAGCACCTCAGGGGGCGACTATGGCTACACCTTC.